This T cell receptor beta chain emerged from a study of T cell repertoires in cytomegalovirus infection. Study-level information: TCR beta signatures that were public indicated CMV infection and matching HLA type.

TCRdb recomputed calls from the reads with MiXCR, one row per CDR3 protein. The sample yields about 570,000 distinct CDR3 sequences, about 40% seen once. In regard to this clonotype: What it binds is unknown.

The sequences come from cultured PBMCs, collected from culture after CMV antigen stimulation. This receptor was identified in a human donor in good health (CMV status not recorded). Some clones in this sample may be carry-over from other donors' samples.

DNA of the CDR3: TGTGCCAGCAGCTCGGCCAGCGATGAGCAGTTCTTC. Its protein product is CASSSASDEQFF. The chain joins TRBV5-6 to TRBJ2-1; D not resolved. Germline CDR1 reads SGHDT; CDR2 reads YYEEEE. V was shortened by 3 bases and J by 8 bases, with 9 bases between the two germline ends. The CDR3 is 12 residues long.